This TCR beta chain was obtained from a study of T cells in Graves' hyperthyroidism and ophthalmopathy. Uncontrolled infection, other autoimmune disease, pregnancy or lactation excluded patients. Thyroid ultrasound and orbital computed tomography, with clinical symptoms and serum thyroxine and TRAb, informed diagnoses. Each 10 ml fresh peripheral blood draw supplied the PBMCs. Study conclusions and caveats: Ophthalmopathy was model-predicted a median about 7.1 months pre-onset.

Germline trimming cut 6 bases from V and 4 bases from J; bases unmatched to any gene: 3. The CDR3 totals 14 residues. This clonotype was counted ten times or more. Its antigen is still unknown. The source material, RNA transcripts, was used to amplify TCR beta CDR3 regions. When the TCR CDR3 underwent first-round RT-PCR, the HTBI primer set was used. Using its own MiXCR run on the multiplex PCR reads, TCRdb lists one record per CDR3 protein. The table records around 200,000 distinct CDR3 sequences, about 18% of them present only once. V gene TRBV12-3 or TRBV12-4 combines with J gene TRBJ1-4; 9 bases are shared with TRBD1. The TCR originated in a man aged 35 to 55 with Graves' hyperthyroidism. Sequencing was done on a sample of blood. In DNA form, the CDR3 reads TGTGCCAGCAGACCGGGACAGGGTAATGAAAAACTGTTTTTT. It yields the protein CASRPGQGNEKLFF.